This TCR beta chain comes out of a study of graft-versus-host responses after intestinal transplantation. As to this clone: Its antigen is unknown.

The assay was immunoSEQ multiplex PCR, and TCRdb's table has in-frame clones only and misses some. The data hold 40,000 to 45,000 clones, with 85% to 95% observed a single time. Material: unstimulated CD8+ T cells sorted from spleen or lymph node cells, obtained before transplant. This TCR was sampled from a human donor who was the organ donor for an intestinal transplant.

DNA for the CDR3: TGCGCCAGCAGCCAAGAAGGATTTCCGATGAACACTGAAGCTTTCTTT. Encoded protein: CASSQEGFPMNTEAFF. The chain uses TRBV4-1 and TRBJ1-1; no firm D call. There are 16 residues in the CDR3. Per germline, CDR1 MGHRA and CDR2 YSYEKL. The V and J ends lost 0 bases and 0 bases respectively, with 11 bases between them.